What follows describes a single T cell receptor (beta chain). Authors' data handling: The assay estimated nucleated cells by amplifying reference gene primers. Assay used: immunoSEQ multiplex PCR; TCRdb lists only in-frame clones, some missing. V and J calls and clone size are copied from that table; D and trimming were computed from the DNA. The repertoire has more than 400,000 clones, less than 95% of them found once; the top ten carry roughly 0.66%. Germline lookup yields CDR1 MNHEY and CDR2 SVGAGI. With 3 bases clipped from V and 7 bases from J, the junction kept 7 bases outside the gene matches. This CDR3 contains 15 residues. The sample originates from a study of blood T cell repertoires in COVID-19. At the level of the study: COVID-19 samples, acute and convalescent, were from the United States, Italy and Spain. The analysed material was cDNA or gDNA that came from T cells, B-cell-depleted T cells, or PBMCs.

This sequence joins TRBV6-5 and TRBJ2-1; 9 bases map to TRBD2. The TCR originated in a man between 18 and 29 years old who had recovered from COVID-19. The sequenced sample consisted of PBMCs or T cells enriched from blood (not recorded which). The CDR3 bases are TGTGCCAGCAGTTATAGCGGGAGCTTTTATAATGAGCAGTTCTTC. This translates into CASSYSGSFYNEQFF.